Listed below are T cell receptor beta chains from one sample, sequenced in a study of cytomegalovirus exposure and HLA in healthy donors. TCRdb keeps only in-frame clones here, not all; method: immunoSEQ multiplex PCR. The sample records 150,000 to 200,000 clones, around 80% being singletons. Sequencing was carried out using PBMCs. The receptors originated from a male donor in good health and CMV-seropositive. CDR3s include the opening cysteine and the closing phenylalanine or tryptophan. A D gene is named only where the DNA matches it firmly. Clone size appears in some rows only: once, few, many, or a class for an expanded clone.

size,J,V,D,DNA,CDR3
.,TRBJ2-1,TRBV27,.,TGTGCCAGCAGTTTATCGGTCTACGGTGAGCAGTTCTTC,CASSLSVYGEQFF
.,TRBJ1-4,TRBV5-1,TRBD1,TGCGCCAGCAGCTTGGGCCAGGGGGCTGGAAATGAAAAACTGTTTTTT,CASSLGQGAGNEKLFF
.,TRBJ2-7,TRBV6-5,TRBD2,TGTGCCAGCAGCCGAGAAAGCGGGACCTCCTACGAGCAGTACTTC,CASSRESGTSYEQYF
.,TRBJ2-7,TRBV7-9,TRBD1,TGTGCCAGCAGCTTCTCGGGGCAACAGGGGGCCTACGAGCAGTACTTC,CASSFSGQQGAYEQYF
.,TRBJ2-7,TRBV20-1,TRBD1,TGCAGTTTCGGGACAGGGGGCGAGCAGTACTTC,CSFGTGGEQYF
.,TRBJ2-7,TRBV7-6,.,TGTGCCAGCAGCCCTAAGGGGCATCATTCCTACGAGCAGTACTTC,CASSPKGHHSYEQYF
.,TRBJ2-7,TRBV29-1,.,TGCAGCGTTGTTAGCCAGGGGTCCTCCTACGAGCAGTACTTC,CSVVSQGSSYEQYF
.,TRBJ1-4,TRBV19,TRBD1,TGTGCCAGTAGTATGGGACAGGGGAAAGAAAAACTGTTTTTT,CASSMGQGKEKLFF
.,TRBJ2-7,TRBV5-1,.,TGCGCCAGCAGCTTGTTTGGGGGGGAGCAGTACTTC,CASSLFGGEQYF
.,TRBJ1-2,TRBV30,.,TGTGCCTGGACCCCCAGGGGCCGACTCTATGGCTACACCTTC,CAWTPRGRLYGYTF
.,TRBJ1-4,TRBV27,.,TGTGCCAGCAGTTTGCCTCCCGGGGAAAAACTGTTTTTT,CASSLPPGEKLFF
.,TRBJ1-1,TRBV7-9,.,TGTGCCAGCAGCGGATACAGGGTCACCGAAGCTTTCTTT,CASSGYRVTEAFF
.,TRBJ2-7,TRBV27,TRBD1,TGTGCCAGCAGTTCAGGGGGATACGAGCAGTACTTC,CASSSGGYEQYF
.,TRBJ2-2,TRBV2,.,TGTGCCAGCCTTCAGCGGACCGGGGAGCTGTTTTTT,CASLQRTGELFF
few,TRBJ2-6,TRBV6-5,.,TGTGCCAGCAGTTACTCAGGGGCTGGGGCCAACGTCCTGACTTTC,CASSYSGAGANVLTF
.,TRBJ2-1,TRBV28,TRBD2,TGTGCCAGCAGTATGCACCGGGAGGGGACGAAGCAGTTCTTC,CASSMHREGTKQFF
.,TRBJ2-1,TRBV5-6,TRBD2,TGTGCCAGCAGCTTCCGACTAGCGGGATACAATGAGCAGTTCTTC,CASSFRLAGYNEQFF